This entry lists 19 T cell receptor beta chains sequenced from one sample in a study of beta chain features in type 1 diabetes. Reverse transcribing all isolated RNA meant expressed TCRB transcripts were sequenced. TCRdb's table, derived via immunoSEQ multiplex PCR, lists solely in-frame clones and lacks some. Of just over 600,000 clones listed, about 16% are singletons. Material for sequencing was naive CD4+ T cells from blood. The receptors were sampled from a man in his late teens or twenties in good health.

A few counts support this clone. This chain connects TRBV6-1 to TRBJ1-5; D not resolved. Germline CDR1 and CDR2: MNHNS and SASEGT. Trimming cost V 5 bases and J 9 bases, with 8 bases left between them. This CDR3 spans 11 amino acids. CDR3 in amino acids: CASSRSGPQHF. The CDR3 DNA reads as TGTGCCAGCAGTAGGAGCGGGCCCCAGCATTTT.

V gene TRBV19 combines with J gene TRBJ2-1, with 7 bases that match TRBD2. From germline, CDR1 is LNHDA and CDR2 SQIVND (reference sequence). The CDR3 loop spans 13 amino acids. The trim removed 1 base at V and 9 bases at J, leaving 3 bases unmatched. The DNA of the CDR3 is TGTGCCAGTAGTATAGGGGGGGGTACTGAGCAGTTCTTC. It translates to CASSIGGGTEQFF.

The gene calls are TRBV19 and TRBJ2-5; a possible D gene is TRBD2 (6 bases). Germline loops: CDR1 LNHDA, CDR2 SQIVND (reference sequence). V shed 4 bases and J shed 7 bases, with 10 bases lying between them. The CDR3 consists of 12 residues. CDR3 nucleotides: TGTGCCAGTAGTACCTCCGGGGGGACCCAGTACTTC. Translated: CASSTSGGTQYF.

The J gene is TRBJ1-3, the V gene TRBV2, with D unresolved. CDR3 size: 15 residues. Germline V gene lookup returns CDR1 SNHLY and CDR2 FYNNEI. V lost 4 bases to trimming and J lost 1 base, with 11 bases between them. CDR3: CASSGRLPSGNTIYF. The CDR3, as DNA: TGTGCCAGCAGTGGACGGCTACCGTCTGGAAACACCATATATTTT.

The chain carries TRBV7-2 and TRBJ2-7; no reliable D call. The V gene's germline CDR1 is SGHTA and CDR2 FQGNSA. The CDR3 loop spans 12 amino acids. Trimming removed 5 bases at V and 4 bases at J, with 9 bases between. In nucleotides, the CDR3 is TGTGCCAGCAGCCTCCTAGGGTACGAGCAGTACTTC. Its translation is CASSLLGYEQYF. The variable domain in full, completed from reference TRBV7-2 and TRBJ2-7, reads GAGVSQSPSNKVTEKGKDVELRCDPISGHTALYWYRQSLGQGLEFLIYFQGNSAPDKSGLPSDRFSAERTGGSVSTLTIQRTQQEDSAVYLCASSLLGYEQYFGPGTRLTVT.

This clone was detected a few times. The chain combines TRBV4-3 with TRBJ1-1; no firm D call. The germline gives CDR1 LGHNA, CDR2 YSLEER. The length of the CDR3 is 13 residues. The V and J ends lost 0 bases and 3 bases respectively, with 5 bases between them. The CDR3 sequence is CASSQEEDTEAFF. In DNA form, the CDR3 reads TGCGCCAGCAGCCAAGAAGAGGACACTGAAGCTTTCTTT.

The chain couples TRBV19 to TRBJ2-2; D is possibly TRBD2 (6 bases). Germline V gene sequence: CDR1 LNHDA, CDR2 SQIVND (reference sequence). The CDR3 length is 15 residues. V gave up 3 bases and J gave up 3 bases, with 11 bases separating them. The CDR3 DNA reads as TGTGCCAGTAGTATGGTGCGGGGCCACACCGGGGAGCTGTTTTTT. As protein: CASSMVRGHTGELFF.

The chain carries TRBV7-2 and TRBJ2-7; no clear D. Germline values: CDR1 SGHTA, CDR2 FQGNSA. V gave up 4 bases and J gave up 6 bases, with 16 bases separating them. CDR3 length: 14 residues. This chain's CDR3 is CASSSVDGPREQYF. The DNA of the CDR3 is TGTGCCAGCAGCTCAGTGGACGGGCCCCGCGAGCAGTACTTC.

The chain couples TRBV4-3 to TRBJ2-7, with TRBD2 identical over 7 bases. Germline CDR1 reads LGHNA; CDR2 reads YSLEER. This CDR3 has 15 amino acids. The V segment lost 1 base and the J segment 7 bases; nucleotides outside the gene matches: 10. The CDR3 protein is CASSQVNRFGGEQYF. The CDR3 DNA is TGCGCCAGCAGCCAAGTTAACAGATTCGGGGGGGAGCAGTACTTC.

The CDR3 DNA reads as TGTGCCAGCAGTATTTTGTTGACTAGCGGGGGGGTTATGGACAATGAGCAGTTCTTC. It is translated as CASSILLTSGGVMDNEQFF. V usage is TRBV28 and J usage is TRBJ2-1; 14 positions match TRBD2. Trimming took 5 bases from V and 5 from J; bases not matched to a gene: 14. Germline CDR1 MDHEN, CDR2 SYDVKM. This CDR3 has 19 residues. Using reference TRBV28 and TRBJ2-1 for the parts outside the CDR3, the full variable domain is DVKVTQSSRYLVKRTGEKVFLECVQDMDHENMFWYRQDPGLGLRLIYFSYDVKMKEKGDIPEGYSVSREKKERFSLILESASTNQTSMYLCASSILLTSGGVMDNEQFFGPGTRLTVL.

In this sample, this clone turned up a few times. The CDR3 loop is CASSRSSGRTSTDTQYF. In nucleotides, the CDR3 is TGTGCCAGCAGTCGAAGTAGCGGGAGGACTAGCACAGATACGCAGTATTTT. The chain joins TRBV5-4 to TRBJ2-3; the match to TRBD2 covers 10 bases. Trimming at V came to 5 bases and at J to 0 bases, leaving 9 bases not matched to a gene. Germline CDR1 is SGHNT and CDR2 is YYREEE (reference sequence). This CDR3 is 17 amino acids long.

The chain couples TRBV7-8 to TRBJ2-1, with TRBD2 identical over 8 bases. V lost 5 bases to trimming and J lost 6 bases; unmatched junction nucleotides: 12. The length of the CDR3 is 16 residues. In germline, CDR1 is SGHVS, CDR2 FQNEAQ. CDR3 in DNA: TGTGCCAGCAGCCCACCCCAAGCGGGAGTCGGCAATGAGCAGTTCTTC. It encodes CASSPPQAGVGNEQFF.

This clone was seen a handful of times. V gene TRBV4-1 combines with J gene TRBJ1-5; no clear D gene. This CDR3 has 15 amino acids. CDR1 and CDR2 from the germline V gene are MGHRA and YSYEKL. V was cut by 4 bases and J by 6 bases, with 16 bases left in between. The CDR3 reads CASSPVSSLGQPQHF. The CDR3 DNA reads TGCGCCAGCAGCCCCGTTTCTTCCCTAGGTCAGCCCCAGCATTTT.

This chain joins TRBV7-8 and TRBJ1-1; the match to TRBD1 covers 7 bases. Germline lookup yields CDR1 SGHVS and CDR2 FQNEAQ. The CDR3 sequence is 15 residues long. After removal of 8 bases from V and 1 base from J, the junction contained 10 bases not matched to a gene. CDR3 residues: CASLLQGRRNTEAFF. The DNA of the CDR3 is TGTGCCAGCTTACTACAGGGGAGGAGGAACACTGAAGCTTTCTTT.

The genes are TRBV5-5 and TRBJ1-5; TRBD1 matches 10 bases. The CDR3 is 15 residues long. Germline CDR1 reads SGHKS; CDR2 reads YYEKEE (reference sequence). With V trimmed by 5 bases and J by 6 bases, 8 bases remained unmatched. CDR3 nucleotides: TGTGCCAGCAGTAAGGACAGGGGGTGGACTCAGCCCCAGCATTTT. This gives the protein CASSKDRGWTQPQHF.

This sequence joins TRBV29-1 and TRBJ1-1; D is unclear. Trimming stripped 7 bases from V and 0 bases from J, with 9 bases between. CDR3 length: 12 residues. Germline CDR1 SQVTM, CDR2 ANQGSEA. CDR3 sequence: CSGRRMNTEAFF. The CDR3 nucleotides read TGCAGCGGTCGGCGCATGAACACTGAAGCTTTCTTT.

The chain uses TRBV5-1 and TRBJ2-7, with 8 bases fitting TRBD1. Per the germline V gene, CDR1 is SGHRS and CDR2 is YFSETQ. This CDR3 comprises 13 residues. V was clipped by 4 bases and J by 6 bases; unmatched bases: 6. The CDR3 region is CASSPAGTGEQYF. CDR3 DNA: TGCGCCAGCAGCCCCGCCGGGACAGGCGAGCAGTACTTC.

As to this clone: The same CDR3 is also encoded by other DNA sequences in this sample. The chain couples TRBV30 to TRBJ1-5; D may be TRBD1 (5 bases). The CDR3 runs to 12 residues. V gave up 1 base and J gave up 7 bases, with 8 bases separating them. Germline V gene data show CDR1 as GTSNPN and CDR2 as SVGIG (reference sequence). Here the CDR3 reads CAWSGGGQPQHF. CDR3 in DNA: TGTGCCTGGAGTGGGGGGGGGCAGCCCCAGCATTTT.

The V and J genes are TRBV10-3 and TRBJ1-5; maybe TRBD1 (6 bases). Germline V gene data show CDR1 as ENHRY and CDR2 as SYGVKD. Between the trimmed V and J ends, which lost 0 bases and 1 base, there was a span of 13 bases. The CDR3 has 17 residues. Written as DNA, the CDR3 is TGTGCCATCAGTGAGTCCCAGGGGACGGGGAGCAATCAGCCCCAGCATTTT. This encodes CAISESQGTGSNQPQHF.